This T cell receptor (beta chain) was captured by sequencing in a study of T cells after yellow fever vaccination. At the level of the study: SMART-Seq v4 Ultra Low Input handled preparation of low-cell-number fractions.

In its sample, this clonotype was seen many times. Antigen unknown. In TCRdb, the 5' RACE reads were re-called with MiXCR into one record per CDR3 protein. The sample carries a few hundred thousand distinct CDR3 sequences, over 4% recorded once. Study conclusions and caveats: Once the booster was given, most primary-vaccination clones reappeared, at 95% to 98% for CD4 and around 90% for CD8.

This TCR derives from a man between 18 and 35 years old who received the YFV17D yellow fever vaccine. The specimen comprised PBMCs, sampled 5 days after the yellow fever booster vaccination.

The CDR3: CASSLARDSQVNEQYF. Here the CDR3 DNA reads TGTGCCAGCAGCTTGGCCCGGGACAGTCAGGTTAACGAGCAGTACTTC. The chain has TRBV5-4 and TRBJ2-7; TRBD1 matches 7 bases. Germline CDR1 and CDR2: SGHNT and YYREEE (reference sequence). V lost 0 bases and J lost 5; bases outside the gene matches: 11. The CDR3 length is 16 residues.